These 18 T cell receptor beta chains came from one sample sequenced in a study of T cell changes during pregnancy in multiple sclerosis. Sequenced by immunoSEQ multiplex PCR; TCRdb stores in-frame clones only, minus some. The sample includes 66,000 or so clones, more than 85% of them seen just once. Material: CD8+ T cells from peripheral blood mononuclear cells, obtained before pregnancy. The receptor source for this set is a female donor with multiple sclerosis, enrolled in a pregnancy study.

The CDR3: CASRRTREYEQYF. The CDR3 bases are TGTGCCAGCAGACGTACCCGGGAATACGAGCAGTACTTC. V and J are TRBV7-9 and TRBJ2-7, with D perhaps matching TRBD2 (5 bases). There are 13 residues in the CDR3. Germline V gives CDR1 SEHNR, CDR2 FQNEAQ (reference sequence). V lost 6 bases, J lost 4 bases, and 13 bases lay in between.

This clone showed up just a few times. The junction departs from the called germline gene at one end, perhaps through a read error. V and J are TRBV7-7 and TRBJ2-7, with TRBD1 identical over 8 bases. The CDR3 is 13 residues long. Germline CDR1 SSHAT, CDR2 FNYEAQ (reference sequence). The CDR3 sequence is CASSQGAAYEQYF. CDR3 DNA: TGTGCTAGCAGTCAGGGGGCCGCCTACGAGCAGTACTTC.

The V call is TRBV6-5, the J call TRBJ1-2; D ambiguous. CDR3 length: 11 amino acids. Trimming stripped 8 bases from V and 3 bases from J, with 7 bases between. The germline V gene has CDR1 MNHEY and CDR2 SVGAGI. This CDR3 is CASGGYYGYTF. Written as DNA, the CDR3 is TGTGCCAGCGGAGGGTACTATGGCTACACCTTC.

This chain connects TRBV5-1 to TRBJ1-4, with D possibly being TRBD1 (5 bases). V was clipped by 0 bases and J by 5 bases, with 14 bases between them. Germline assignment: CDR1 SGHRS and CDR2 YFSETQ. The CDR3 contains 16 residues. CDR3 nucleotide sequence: TGCGCCAGCAGCTTGGTTTTTGGGGGGAAGAATGAAAAACTGTTTTTT. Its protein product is CASSLVFGGKNEKLFF.

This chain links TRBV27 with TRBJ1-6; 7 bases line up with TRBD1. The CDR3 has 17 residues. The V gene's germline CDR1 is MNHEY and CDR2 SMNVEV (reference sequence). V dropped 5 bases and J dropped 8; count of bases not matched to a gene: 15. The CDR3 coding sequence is TGTGCCAGCAGTAGACACAGGGGTGAGGTGTTTGATTCACCCCTCCACTTT. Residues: CASSRHRGEVFDSPLHF.

CDR3 bases: TGTGCCAGCAGCGTCATATCAGGGCACGAGCAGTACTTC. This sequence encodes CASSVISGHEQYF. The V call is TRBV9, the J call TRBJ2-7, with a possible D match to TRBD1 (5 bases). This CDR3 has 13 amino acids. V was cut by 2 bases and J by 5 bases, with 11 bases left in between. CDR1 is SGDLS, CDR2 YYNGEE, per germline.

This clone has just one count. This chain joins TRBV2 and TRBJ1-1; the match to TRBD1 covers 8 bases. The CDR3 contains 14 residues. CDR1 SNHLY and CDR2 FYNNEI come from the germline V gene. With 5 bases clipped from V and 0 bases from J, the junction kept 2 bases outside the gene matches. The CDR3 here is CASSQTGVNTEAFF. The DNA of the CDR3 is TGTGCCAGCAGTCAGACAGGGGTGAACACTGAAGCTTTCTTT.

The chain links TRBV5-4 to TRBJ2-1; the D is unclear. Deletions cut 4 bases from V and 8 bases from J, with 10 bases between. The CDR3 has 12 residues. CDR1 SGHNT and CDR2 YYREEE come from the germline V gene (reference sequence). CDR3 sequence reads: CASSPDSYEQFF. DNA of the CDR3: TGTGCCAGCAGCCCCGACTCGTATGAGCAGTTCTTC.

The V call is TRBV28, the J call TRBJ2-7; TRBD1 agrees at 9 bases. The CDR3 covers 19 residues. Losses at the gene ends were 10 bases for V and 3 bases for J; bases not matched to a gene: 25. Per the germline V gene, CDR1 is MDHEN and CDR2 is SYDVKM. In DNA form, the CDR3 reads TGTGCCACCAACACGGACCGGGACAGGGTCATCTACAAACACTACGAGCAGTACTTC. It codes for CATNTDRDRVIYKHYEQYF. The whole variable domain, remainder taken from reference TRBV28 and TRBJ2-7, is DVKVTQSSRYLVKRTGEKVFLECVQDMDHENMFWYRQDPGLGLRLIYFSYDVKMKEKGDIPEGYSVSREKKERFSLILESASTNQTSMYLCATNTDRDRVIYKHYEQYFGPGTRLTVT.

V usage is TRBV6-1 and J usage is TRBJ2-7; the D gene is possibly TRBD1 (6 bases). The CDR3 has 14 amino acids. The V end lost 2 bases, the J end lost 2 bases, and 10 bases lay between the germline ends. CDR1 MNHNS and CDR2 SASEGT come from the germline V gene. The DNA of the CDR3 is TGTGCCAGCAGTGAATACAGGGCCACCTACGAGCAGTACTTC. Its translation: CASSEYRATYEQYF.

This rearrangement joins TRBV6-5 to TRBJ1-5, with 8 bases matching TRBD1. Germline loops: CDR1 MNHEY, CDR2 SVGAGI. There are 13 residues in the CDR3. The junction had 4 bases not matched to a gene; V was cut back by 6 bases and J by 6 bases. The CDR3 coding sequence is TGTGCCAGCAGCGGACAGGGAGGTCAGCCCCAGCATTTT. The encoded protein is CASSGQGGQPQHF.

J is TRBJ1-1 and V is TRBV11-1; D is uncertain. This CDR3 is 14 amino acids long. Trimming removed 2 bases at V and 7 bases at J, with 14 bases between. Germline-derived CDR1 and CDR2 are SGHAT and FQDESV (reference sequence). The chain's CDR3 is CASSLLEGEVEAFF. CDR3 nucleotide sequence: TGTGCCAGCAGCTTACTGGAGGGTGAGGTTGAAGCTTTCTTT.

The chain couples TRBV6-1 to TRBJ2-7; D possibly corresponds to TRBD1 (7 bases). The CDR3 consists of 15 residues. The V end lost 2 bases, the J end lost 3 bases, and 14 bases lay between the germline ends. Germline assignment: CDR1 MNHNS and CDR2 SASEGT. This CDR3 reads CASSETAGGSYEQYF. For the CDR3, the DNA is TGTGCCAGCAGTGAAACGGCAGGGGGGAGCTACGAGCAGTACTTC.

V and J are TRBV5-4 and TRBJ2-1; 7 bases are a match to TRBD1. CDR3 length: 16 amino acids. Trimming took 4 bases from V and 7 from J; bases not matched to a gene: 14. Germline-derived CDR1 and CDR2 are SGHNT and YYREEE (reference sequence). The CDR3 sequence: CASSLRGTGLENEQFF. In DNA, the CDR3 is TGTGCCAGCAGCCTCAGGGGGACGGGGTTGGAGAATGAGCAGTTCTTC. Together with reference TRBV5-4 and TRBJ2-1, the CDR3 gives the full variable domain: ETGVTQSPTHLIKTRGQQVTLRCSSQSGHNTVSWYQQALGQGPQFIFQYYREEENGRGNFPPRFSGLQFPNYSSELNVNALELDDSALYLCASSLRGTGLENEQFFGPGTRLTVL.

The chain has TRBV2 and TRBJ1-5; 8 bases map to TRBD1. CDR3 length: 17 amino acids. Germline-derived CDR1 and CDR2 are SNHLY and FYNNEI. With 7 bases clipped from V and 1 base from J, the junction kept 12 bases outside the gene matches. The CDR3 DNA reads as TGTGCCAGCACAGGGGACAGGACCGGGGCGAGCAATCAGCCCCAGCATTTT. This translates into CASTGDRTGASNQPQHF. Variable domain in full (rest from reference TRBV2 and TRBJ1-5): EPEVTQTPSHQVTQMGQEVILRCVPISNHLYFYWYRQILGQKVEFLVSFYNNEISEKSEIFDDQFSVERPDGSNFTLKIRSTKLEDSAMYFCASTGDRTGASNQPQHFGDGTRLSIL.

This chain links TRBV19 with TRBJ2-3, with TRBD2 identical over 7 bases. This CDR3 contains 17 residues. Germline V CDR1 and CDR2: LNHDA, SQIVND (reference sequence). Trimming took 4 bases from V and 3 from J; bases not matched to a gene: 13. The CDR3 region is CASSTSLPSGVTDTQYF. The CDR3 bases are TGTGCCAGTAGTACTTCACTTCCGAGCGGGGTGACAGATACGCAGTATTTT.

CDR3 coding DNA: TGTGCCAGCAGCCCCGACCTTGGACTAGCGGGGGAAGAGACCCAGTACTTC. Translation: CASSPDLGLAGEETQYF. This chain connects TRBV7-8 to TRBJ2-5; 13 bases match TRBD2. The CDR3 is 17 residues long. Per the germline V gene, CDR1 is SGHVS and CDR2 is FQNEAQ. Trimming removed 5 bases from V and 3 bases from J; junction bases left unmatched: 9.

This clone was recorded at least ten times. CDR3 sequence: CATSRGILTISTDYGYTF. The CDR3 DNA sequence: TGTGCCACCAGCAGAGGGATTTTGACAATTTCCACGGACTATGGCTACACCTTC. J is TRBJ1-2 and V is TRBV15; D is ambiguous. The CDR3 covers 18 residues. V was trimmed by 1 base and J by 3 bases, leaving 21 bases between them. Per germline, CDR1 LNHNV and CDR2 YYDKDF (reference sequence).